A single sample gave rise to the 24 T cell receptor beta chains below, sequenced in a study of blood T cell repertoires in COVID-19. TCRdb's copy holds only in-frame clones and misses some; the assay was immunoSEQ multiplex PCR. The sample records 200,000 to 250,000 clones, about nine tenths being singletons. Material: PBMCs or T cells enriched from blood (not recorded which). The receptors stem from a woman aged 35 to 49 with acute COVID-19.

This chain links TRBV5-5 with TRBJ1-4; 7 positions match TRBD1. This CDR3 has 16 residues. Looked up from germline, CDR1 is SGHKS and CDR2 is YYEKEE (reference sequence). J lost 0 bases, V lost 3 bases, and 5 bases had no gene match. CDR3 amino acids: CASSSGQLATNEKLFF. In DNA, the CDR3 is TGTGCCAGCAGCTCGGGACAGTTAGCAACTAATGAAAAACTGTTTTTT.

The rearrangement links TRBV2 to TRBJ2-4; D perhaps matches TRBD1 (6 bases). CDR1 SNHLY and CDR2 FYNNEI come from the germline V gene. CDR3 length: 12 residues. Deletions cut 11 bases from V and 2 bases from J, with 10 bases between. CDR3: CAVQGPKNIQYF. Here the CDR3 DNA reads TGTGCCGTACAGGGCCCCAAAAACATTCAGTACTTC.

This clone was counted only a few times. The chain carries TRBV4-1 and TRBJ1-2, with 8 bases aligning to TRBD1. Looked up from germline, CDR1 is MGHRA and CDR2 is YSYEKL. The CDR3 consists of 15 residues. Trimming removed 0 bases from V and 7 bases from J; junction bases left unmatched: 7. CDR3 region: CASSQDPDRESGYTF. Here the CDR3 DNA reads TGCGCCAGCAGCCAAGACCCGGACAGGGAGAGTGGCTACACCTTC.

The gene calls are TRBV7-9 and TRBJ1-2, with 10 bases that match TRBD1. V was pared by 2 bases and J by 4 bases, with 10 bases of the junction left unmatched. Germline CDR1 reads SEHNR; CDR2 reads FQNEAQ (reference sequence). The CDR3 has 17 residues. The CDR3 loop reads CASSLTSGTGESYGYTF. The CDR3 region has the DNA TGTGCCAGCAGCTTAACATCTGGGACAGGGGAGAGCTATGGCTACACCTTC.

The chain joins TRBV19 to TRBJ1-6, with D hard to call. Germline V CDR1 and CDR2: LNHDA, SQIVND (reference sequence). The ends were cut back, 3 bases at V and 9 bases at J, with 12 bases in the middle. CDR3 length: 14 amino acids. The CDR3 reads CASSIGDEGSPLHF. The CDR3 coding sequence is TGTGCCAGTAGTATTGGAGACGAGGGTTCACCCCTCCACTTT.

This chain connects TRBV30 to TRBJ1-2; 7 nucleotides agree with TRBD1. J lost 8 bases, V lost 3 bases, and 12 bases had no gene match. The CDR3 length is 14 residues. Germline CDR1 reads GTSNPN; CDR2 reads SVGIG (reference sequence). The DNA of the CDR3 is TGTGCCTGGAGCCGGGACAGTCAACCGGGAGGCTACACCTTC. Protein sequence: CAWSRDSQPGGYTF.

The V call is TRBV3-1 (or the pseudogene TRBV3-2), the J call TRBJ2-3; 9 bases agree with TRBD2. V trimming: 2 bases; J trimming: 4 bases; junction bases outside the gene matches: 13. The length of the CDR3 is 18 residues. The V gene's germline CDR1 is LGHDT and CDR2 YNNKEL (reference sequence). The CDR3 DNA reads TGTGCCAGCAGCCAAAGAACTACTTCGCGGGGGGGATCAGATACGCAGTATTTT. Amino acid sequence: CASSQRTTSRGGSDTQYF.

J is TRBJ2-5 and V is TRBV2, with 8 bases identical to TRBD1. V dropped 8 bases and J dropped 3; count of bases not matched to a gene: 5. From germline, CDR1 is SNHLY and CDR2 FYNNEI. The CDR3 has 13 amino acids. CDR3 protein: CASEDRVEETQYF. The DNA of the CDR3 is TGTGCCAGCGAGGACAGGGTGGAAGAGACCCAGTACTTC.

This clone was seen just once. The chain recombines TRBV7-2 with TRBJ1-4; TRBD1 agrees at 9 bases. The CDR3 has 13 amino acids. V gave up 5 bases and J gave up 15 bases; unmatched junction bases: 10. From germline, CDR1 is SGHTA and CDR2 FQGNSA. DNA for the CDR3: TGTGCCAGCAGCGAAGGGACAGGGACTAGGATGTTTTTT. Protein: CASSEGTGTRMFF. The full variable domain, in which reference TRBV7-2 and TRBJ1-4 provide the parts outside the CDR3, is GAGVSQSPSNKVTEKGKDVELRCDPISGHTALYWYRQSLGQGLEFLIYFQGNSAPDKSGLPSDRFSAERTGGSVSTLTIQRTQQEDSAVYLCASSEGTGTRMFFGSGTQLSVL.

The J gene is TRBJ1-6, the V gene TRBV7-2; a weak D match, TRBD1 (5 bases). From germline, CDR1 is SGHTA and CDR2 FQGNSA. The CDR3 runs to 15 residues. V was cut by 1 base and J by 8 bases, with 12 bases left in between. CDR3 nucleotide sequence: TGTGCCAGCAGCTTAGTGTTGCAGGGATATTCACCCCTCCACTTT. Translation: CASSLVLQGYSPLHF.

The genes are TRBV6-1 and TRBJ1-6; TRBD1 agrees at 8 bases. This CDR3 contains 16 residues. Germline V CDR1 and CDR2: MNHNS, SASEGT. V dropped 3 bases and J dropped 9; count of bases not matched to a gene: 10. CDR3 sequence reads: CASSDPLQGGSSPLHF. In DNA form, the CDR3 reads TGTGCCAGCAGTGATCCCCTACAGGGGGGAAGTTCACCCCTCCACTTT.

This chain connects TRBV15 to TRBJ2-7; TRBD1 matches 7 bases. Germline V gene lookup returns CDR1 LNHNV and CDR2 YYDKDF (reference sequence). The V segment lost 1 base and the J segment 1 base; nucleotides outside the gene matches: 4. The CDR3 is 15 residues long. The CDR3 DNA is TGTGCCACCAGCAGAGTAGGGACAGATTCCTACGAGCAGTACTTC. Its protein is CATSRVGTDSYEQYF. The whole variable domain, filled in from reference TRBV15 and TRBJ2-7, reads DAMVIQNPRYQVTQFGKPVTLSCSQTLNHNVMYWYQQKSSQAPKLLFHYYDKDFNNEADTPDNFQSRRPNTSFCFLDIRSPGLGDTAMYLCATSRVGTDSYEQYFGPGTRLTVT.

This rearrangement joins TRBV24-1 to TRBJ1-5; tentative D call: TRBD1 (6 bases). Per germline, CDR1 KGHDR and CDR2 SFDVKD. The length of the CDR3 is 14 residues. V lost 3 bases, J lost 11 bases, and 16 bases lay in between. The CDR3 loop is CATSDAGAEGAQHF. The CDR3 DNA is TGTGCCACCAGTGATGCCGGGGCCGAGGGGGCCCAGCATTTT.

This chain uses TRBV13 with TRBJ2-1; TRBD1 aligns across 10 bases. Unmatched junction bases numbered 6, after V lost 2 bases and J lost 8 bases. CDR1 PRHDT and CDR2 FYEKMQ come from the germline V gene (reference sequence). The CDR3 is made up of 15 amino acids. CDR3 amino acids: CASSLSGTGVDEQFF. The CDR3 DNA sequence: TGTGCCAGCAGCTTAAGTGGGACAGGGGTCGATGAGCAGTTCTTC.

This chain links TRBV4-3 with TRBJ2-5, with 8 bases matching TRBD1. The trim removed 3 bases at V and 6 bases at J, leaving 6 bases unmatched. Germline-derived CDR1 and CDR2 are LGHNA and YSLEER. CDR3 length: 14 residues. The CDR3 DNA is TGCGCCAGCAGCCAGGACAGGGAGAGCAAGACCCAGTACTTC. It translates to CASSQDRESKTQYF.

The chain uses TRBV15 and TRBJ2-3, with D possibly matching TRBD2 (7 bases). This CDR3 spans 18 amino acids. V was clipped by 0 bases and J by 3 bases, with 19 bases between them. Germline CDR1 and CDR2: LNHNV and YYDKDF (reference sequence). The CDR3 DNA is TGTGCCACCAGCAGAGATTTTAAGGGGGGGAGTGGTACAGATACGCAGTATTTT. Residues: CATSRDFKGGSGTDTQYF.

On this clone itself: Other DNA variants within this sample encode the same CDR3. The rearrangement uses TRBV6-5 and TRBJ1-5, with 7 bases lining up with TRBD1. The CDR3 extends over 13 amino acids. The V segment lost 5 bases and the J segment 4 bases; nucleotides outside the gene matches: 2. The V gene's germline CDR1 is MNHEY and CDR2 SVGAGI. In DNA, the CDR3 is TGTGCCAGCAGTCCGACAGGGAATCAGCCCCAGCATTTT. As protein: CASSPTGNQPQHF.

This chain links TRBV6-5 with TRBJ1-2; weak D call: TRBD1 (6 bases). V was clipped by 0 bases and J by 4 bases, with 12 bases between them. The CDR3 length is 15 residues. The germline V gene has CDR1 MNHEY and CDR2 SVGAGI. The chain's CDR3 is CASSYSGRGFYGYTF. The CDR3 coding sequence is TGTGCCAGCAGTTACTCGGGCAGGGGATTCTATGGCTACACCTTC.

The CDR3 DNA sequence: TGTGCCAGCAGCGGCCGGGACAGCGGGGGGGGTATCCACTTT. It translates to CASSGRDSGGGIHF. The V and J genes are TRBV9 and TRBJ1-6; 7 bases match TRBD1. J gave up 17 bases and V 3 bases, and 14 bases lay outside the gene matches. In germline, CDR1 is SGDLS, CDR2 YYNGEE. This CDR3 comprises 14 residues.

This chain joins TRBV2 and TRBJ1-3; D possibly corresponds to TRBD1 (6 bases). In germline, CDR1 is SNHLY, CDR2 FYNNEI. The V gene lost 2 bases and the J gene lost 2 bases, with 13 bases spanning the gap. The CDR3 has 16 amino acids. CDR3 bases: TGTGCCAGCAGTGAATGGCTGTCAGGGGCTGGAAACACCATATATTTT. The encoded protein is CASSEWLSGAGNTIYF.

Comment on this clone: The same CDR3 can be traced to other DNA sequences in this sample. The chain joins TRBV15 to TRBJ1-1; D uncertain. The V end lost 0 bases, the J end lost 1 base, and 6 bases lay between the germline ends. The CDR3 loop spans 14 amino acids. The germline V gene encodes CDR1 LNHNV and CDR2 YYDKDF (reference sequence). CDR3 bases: TGTGCCACCAGCAGAGATCGGGGGAACACTGAAGCTTTCTTT. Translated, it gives CATSRDRGNTEAFF.

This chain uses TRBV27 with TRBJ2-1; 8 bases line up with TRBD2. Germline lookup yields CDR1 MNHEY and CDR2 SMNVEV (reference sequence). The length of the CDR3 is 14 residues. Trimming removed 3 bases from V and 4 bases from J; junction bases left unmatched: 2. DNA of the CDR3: TGTGCCAGCAGTTTGGGACTAGGGTACAATGAGCAGTTCTTC. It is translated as CASSLGLGYNEQFF.

The CDR3 DNA is TGTGCCAGCAGCTTAGTTAACCAGCGGGGGGAAAGACTCAATGAGCAGTTCTTC. Translated: CASSLVNQRGERLNEQFF. The V and J genes are TRBV7-9 and TRBJ2-1, with 9 bases identical to TRBD2. J lost 6 bases, V lost 1 base, and 13 bases had no gene match. Germline V gives CDR1 SEHNR, CDR2 FQNEAQ (reference sequence). The CDR3 has 18 amino acids.

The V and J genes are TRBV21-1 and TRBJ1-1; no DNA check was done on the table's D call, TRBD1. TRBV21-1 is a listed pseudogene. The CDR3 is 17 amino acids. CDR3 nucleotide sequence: TGTGCCAGCAGCAACCGCCCGGGACAGGGAGTGAACACTGAAGCTTTCTTT. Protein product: CASSNRPGQGVNTEAFF.